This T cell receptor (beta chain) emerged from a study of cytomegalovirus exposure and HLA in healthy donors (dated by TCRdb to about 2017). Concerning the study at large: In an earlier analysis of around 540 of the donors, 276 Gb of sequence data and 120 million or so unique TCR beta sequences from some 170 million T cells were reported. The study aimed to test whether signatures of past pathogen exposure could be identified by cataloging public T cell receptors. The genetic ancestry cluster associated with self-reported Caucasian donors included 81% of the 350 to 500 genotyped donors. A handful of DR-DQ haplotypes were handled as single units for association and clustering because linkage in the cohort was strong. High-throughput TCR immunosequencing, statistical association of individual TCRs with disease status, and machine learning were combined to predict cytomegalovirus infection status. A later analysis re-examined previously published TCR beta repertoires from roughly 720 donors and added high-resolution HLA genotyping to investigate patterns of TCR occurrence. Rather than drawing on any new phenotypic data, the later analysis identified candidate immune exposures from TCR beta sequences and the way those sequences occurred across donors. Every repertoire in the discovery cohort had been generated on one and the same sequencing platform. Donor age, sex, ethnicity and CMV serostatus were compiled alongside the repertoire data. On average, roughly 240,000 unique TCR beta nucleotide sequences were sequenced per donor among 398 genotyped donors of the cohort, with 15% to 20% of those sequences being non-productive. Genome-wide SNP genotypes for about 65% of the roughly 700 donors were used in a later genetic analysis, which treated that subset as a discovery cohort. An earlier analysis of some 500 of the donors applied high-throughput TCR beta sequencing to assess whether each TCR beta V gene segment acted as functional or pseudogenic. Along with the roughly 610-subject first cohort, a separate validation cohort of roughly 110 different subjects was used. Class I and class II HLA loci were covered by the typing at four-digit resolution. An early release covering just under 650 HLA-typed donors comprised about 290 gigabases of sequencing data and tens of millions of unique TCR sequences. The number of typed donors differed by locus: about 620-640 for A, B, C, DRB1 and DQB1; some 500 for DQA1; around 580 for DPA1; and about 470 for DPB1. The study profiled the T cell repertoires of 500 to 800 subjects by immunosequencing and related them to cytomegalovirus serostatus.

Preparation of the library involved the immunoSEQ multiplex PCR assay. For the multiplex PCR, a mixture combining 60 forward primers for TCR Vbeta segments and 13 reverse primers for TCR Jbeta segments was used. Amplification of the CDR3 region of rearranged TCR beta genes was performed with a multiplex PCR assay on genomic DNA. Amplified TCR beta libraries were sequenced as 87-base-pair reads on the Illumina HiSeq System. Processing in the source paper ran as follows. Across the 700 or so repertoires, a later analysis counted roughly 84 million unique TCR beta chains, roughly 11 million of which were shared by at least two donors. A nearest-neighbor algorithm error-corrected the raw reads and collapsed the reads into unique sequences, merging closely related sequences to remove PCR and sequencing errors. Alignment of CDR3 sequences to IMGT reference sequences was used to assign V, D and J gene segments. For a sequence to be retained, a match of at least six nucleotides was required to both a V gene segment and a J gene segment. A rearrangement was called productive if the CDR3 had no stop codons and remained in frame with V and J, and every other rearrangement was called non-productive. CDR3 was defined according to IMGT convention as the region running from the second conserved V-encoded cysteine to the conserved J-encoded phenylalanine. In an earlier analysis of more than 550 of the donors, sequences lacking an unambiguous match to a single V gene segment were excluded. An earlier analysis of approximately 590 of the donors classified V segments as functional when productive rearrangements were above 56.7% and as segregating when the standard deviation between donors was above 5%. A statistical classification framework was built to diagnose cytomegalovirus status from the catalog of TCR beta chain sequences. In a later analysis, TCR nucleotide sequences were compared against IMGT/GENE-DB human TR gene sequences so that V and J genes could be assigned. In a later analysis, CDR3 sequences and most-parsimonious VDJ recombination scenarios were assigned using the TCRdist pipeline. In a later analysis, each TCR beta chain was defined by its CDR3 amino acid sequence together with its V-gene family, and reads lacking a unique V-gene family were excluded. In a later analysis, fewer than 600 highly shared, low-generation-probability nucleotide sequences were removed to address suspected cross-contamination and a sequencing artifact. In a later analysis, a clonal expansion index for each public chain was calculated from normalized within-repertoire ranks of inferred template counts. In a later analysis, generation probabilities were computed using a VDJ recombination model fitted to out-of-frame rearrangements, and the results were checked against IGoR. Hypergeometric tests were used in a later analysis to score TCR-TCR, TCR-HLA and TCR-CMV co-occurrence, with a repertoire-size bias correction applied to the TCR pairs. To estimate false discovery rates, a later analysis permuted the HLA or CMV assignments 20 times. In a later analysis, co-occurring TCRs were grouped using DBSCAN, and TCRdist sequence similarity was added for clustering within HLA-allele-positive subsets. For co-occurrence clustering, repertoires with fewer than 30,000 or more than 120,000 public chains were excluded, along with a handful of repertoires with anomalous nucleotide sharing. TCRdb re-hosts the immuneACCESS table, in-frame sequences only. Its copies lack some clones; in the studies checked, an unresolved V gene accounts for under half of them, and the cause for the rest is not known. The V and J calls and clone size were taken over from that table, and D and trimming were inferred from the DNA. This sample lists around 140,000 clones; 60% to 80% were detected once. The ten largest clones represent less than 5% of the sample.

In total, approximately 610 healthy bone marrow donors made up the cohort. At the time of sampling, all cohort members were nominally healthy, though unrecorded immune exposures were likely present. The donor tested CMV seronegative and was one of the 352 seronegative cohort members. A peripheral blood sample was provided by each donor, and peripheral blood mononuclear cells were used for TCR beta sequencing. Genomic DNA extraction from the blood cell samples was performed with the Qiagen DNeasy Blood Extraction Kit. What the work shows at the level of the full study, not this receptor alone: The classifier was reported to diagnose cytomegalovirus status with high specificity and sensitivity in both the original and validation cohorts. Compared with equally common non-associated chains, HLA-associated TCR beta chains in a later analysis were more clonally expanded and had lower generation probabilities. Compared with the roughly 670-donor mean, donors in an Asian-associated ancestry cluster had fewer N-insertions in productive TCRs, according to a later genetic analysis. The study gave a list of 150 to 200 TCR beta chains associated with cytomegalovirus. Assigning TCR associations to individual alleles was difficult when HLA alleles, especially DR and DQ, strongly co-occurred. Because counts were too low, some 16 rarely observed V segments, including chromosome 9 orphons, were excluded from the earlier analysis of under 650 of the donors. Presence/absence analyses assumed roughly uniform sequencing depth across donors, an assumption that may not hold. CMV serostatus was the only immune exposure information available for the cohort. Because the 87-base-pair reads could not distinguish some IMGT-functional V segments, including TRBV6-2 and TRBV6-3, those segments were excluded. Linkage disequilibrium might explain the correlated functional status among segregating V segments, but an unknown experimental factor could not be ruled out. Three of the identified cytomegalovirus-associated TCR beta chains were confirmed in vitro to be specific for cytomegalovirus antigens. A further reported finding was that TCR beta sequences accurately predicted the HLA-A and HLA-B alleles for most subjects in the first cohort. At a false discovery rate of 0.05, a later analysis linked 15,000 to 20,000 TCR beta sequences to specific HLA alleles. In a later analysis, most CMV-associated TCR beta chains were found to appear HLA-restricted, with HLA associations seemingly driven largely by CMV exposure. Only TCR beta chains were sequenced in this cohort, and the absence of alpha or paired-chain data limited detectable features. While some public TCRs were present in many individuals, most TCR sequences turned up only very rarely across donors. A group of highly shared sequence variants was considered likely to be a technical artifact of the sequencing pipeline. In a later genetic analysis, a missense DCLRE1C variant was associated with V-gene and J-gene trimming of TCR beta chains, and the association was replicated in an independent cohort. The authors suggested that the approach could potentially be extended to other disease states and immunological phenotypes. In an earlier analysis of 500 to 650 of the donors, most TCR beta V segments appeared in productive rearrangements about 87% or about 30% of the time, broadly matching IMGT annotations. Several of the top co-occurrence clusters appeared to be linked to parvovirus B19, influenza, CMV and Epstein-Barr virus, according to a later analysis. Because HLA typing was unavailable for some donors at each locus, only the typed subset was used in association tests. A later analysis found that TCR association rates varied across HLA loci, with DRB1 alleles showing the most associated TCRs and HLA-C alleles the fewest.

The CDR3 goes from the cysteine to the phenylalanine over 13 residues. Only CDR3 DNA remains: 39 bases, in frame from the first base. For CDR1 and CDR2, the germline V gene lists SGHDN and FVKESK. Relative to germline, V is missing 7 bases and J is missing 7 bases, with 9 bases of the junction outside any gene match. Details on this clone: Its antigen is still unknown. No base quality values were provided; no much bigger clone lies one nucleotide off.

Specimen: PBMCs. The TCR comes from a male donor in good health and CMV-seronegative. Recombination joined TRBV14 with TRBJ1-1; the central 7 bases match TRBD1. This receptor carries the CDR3 CASTQTGMGEAFF. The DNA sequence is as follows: TGTGCCAGCACCCAGACAGGGATGGGTGAAGCTTTCTTT.